This TCR beta chain was identified in a study of response to subunit inactivated influenza vaccine (dated by TCRdb to 2017 to 2018). A note on the overall study: Deep quantitative profiling of the T cell receptor repertoire was used in the study to follow responses to a trivalent subunit inactivated influenza vaccine. Results the study describes overall, beyond this receptor: The authors proposed that each seasonal influenza vaccination may bring in only a limited number of new T cells.

Preparation of the library involved RT-PCR. TCRdb shows the sequencer as Illumina HiSeq 2500. TCRdb took the public reads, trimmed them with fastp at Q25, ran MiXCR for clone calling and kept in-frame beta chains. One record per CDR3 amino acid sequence lists the most common genes and DNA. Within this sample are 800,000 to 1,000,000 distinct CDR3 sequences, with 21% of them counted one time only. Roughly a tenth of the sample belongs to the ten largest clones. A remark on this clonotype: Its antigen has not been determined. It has no much larger one-base neighbor in the sample; base qualities were not kept.

Ends trimmed: V by 7 bases, J by 5 bases; bases unmatched to a gene: 9. CDR1 SNHLY and CDR2 FYNNEI were looked up in the germline V gene. Taken from cysteine to phenylalanine, the CDR3 has 17 residues. Of all the DNA, just the CDR3 is kept, 51 bases in frame from base 1. The sample was PBMCs from blood, taken roughly 5 days after vaccination. The sequence came from a man aged 45-65 years who received an inactivated influenza vaccine. Donor details come from another sample of the same person, matched by shared clones. The V gene is TRBV2 and the J gene is TRBJ2-2, with 14 junctional bases fitting TRBD2. DNA sequence: TGTGCCAGCAAAGGACTAGCGGGAGGCCCGGGGACCGGGGAGCTGTTTTTT. Its product reads: CASKGLAGGPGTGELFF.